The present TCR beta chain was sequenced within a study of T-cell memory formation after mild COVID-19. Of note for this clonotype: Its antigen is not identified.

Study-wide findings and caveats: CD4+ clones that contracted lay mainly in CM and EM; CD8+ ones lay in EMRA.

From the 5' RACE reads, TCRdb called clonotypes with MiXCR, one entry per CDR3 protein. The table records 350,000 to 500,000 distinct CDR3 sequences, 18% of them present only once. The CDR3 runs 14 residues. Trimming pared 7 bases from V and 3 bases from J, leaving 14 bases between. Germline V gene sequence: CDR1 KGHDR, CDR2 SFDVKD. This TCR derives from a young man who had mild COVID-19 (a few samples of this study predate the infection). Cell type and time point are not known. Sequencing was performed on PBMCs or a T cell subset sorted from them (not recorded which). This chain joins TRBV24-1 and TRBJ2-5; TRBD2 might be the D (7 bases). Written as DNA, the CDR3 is TGTGCCACCAGCGCTACAGGGAGGGAAGAGACCCAGTACTTC. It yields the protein CATSATGREETQYF.